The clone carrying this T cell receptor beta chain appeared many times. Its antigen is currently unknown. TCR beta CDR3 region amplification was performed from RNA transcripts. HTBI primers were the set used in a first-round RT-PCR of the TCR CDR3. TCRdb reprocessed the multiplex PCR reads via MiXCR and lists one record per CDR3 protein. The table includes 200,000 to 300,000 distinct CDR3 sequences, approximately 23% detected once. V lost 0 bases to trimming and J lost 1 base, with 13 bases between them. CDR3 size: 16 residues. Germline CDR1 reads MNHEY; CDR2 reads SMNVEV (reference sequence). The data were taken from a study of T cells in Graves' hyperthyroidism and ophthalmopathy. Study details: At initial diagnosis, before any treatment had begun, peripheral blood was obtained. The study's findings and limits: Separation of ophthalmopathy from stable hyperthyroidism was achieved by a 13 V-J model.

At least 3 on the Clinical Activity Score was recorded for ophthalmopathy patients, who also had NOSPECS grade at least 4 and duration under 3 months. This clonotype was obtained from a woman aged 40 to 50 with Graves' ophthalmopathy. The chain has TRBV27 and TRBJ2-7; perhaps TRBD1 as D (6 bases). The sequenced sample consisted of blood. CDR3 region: CASSLSRPDSSYEQYF. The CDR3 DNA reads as TGTGCCAGCAGTTTATCCCGACCGGACAGTTCCTACGAGCAGTACTTC.